This T cell receptor (beta chain) was sequenced in a study of cytomegalovirus exposure and HLA in healthy donors. Data came from immunoSEQ multiplex PCR; TCRdb stores just in-frame clones and leaves some out. The sample includes roughly 300,000 clones, roughly 89% of them seen just once. This clone appeared once. The target antigen is unknown. Findings and caveats of the study: Per published reports, the classifier diagnosed cytomegalovirus status with high specificity and sensitivity. Cytomegalovirus-associated TCR beta chains were listed, numbering some 180. Among the CMV-associated chains, a few were confirmed in vitro as specific for CMV antigens.

This CDR3 has 15 amino acids. Trimming took off 3 bases at V and 6 bases at J, with 17 bases between the two ends. From germline, CDR1 is KGHSH and CDR2 LQKENI. The sample consisted of PBMCs. V and J are TRBV18 and TRBJ1-2; perhaps TRBD1 as D (6 bases). The TCR sequence derives from a young woman in good health and CMV-seronegative. The CDR3 reads CASSPEQGKGNGYTF. The CDR3 DNA follows: TGTGCCAGCTCACCGGAACAGGGAAAGGGGAATGGCTACACCTTC. Based on the CDR3 plus reference TRBV18 and TRBJ1-2, the full variable domain is NAGVMQNPRHLVRRRGQEARLRCSPMKGHSHVYWYRQLPEEGLKFMVYLQKENIIDESGMPKERFSAEFPKEGPSILRIQQVVRGDSAAYFCASSPEQGKGNGYTFGSGTRLTVV.